The rows below give T cell receptor beta chains drawn from one sample of a study of CD8+ T cells in alopecia areata. Sequencing used immunoSEQ multiplex PCR; TCRdb keeps in-frame clones, though not all of them. The sample lists 140,000 or so clones, less than 65% occurring once. Sequenced material: CD8+ T cells sorted from blood. These receptors were obtained from a human donor in good health. The CDR3 runs from the conserved cysteine through the conserved F or W. D genes are given only for firm matches. Where a row states a size, it is once, few, many or the class of an expanded clone; other rows omit it.

15	TRBV30	TRBJ2-3	NA	NA	CAWRDHRVHPDTQYF	TGTGCCTGGAGGGATCACAGGGTTCACCCAGATACGCAGTATTTT
13	TRBV16	TRBJ2-1	few	TRBD1	CASSGDRGNEQFF	TGTGCCAGCAGCGGGGACAGGGGAAATGAGCAGTTCTTC
13	TRBV27	TRBJ2-3	NA	NA	CASSTPESDTQYF	TGTGCCAGCAGTACCCCGGAGTCAGATACGCAGTATTTT
15	TRBV14	TRBJ1-1	few	NA	CASSQVWETNTEAFF	TGTGCCAGCAGCCAAGTATGGGAAACTAACACTGAAGCTTTCTTT
14	TRBV6-4	TRBJ2-1	NA	TRBD1	CARGRDRETSEQFF	TGTGCCAGGGGAAGGGACAGGGAGACGAGTGAGCAGTTCTTC
13	TRBV29-1	TRBJ2-3	NA	TRBD2	CSVGGGRLDTQYF	TGCAGCGTTGGAGGCGGGAGGTTGGATACGCAGTATTTT
13	TRBV5-1	TRBJ2-7	NA	NA	CASSPSASYEQYF	TGCGCCAGCAGCCCGTCAGCCTCCTACGAGCAGTACTTC
14	TRBV13	TRBJ1-1	NA	TRBD1	CASSLRQGFTEAFF	TGTGCCAGCAGCTTACGACAGGGTTTCACTGAAGCTTTCTTT
14	TRBV9	TRBJ1-1	few	TRBD1	CASSVGTGDTEAFF	TGTGCCAGCAGCGTAGGGACAGGGGACACTGAAGCTTTCTTT
16	TRBV30	TRBJ2-1	few	TRBD2	CAWRLAGGSSYNEQFF	TGTGCCTGGAGGCTAGCGGGAGGGAGCTCCTACAATGAGCAGTTCTTC
17	TRBV27	TRBJ2-6	NA	NA	CASSLQAVYSGANVLTF	TGTGCCAGCAGTTTACAGGCGGTTTACTCTGGGGCCAACGTCCTGACTTTC
14	TRBV9	TRBJ2-7	NA	TRBD1	CASSADRGTPEQYF	TGTGCCAGCAGCGCGGACAGGGGAACACCCGAGCAGTACTTC
14	TRBV5-1	TRBJ2-7	NA	TRBD2	CASSLRTSDYEQYF	TGCGCCAGCAGCTTACGGACTAGCGACTACGAGCAGTACTTC
16	TRBV7-9	TRBJ2-1	NA	TRBD2	CASSGGTSGSFNEQFF	TGTGCCAGCAGCGGAGGGACTAGCGGGAGTTTCAATGAGCAGTTCTTC
15	TRBV27	TRBJ2-3	NA	TRBD1	CASSLLQGVTDTQYF	TGTGCCAGCAGTTTACTACAGGGGGTAACAGATACGCAGTATTTT
13	TRBV29-1	TRBJ1-2	NA	TRBD1	CSVGDRETYGYTF	TGCAGCGTGGGGGACAGGGAAACCTATGGCTACACCTTC
14	TRBV6-1	TRBJ1-1	NA	NA	CASSAPRESAEAFF	TGTGCCAGCAGTGCGCCCAGGGAATCCGCTGAAGCTTTCTTT
15	TRBV27	TRBJ1-2	NA	NA	CASSLSAEPLGGYTF	TGTGCCAGCAGTTTATCGGCAGAGCCCTTAGGAGGCTACACCTTC
13	TRBV29-1	TRBJ2-1	few	NA	CSVGGGISNEQFF	TGCAGCGTTGGGGGGGGCATTAGTAATGAGCAGTTCTTC
16	TRBV27	TRBJ2-3	NA	TRBD2	CASSIGTSGRTDTQYF	TGTGCCAGCAGTATCGGGACTAGCGGGAGAACAGATACGCAGTATTTT
16	TRBV6-1	TRBJ2-1	NA	TRBD2	CASSEGTSETYNEQFF	TGTGCCAGCAGTGAAGGGACTAGCGAAACCTACAATGAGCAGTTCTTC
13	TRBV1	TRBJ1-1	NA	NA	CTSSQGDRKGAFF	TGCACCAGCAGCCAAGGGGACAGGAAGGGGGCTTTCTTT
14	TRBV27	TRBJ1-1	few	NA	CASLRGFGNTEAFF	TGTGCCAGTCTCCGCGGGTTCGGTAACACTGAAGCTTTCTTT
14	TRBV6-6	TRBJ2-7	NA	NA	CASSPGLGAYEQYF	TGTGCCAGCAGCCCTGGTCTGGGCGCCTACGAGCAGTACTTC
15	TRBV9	TRBJ2-1	NA	TRBD2	CASSVGLAGYNEQFF	TGTGCCAGCAGCGTAGGGCTAGCGGGATACAATGAGCAGTTCTTC
14	TRBV19	TRBJ2-1	NA	TRBD2	CASALAGFYNEQFF	TGTGCCAGTGCACTAGCGGGGTTTTACAATGAGCAGTTCTTC
15	TRBV19	TRBJ2-2	NA	NA	CASSISGSGTGELFF	TGTGCCAGTAGTATTTCCGGGAGTGGGACCGGGGAGCTGTTTTTT
15	TRBV7-2	TRBJ2-1	NA	TRBD2	CASSPSGTGYNEQFF	TGTGCCAGCAGCCCTAGCGGGACCGGCTACAATGAGCAGTTCTTC
15	TRBV29-1	TRBJ2-2	NA	TRBD2	CSGVLAGAVSGELFF	TGCAGCGGAGTACTAGCGGGAGCGGTCTCCGGGGAGCTGTTTTTT
14	TRBV5-6	TRBJ1-2	NA	NA	CASSWSGTAYGYTF	TGTGCCAGCAGCTGGTCCGGGACGGCCTATGGCTACACCTTC
12	TRBV29-1	TRBJ2-1	NA	TRBD2	CSVVLREKEQFF	TGCAGCGTTGTTTTGCGGGAGAAAGAGCAGTTCTTC
13	TRBV11-2	TRBJ2-7	NA	NA	CASSSTQTYEQYF	TGTGCCAGCAGCTCAACCCAAACCTACGAGCAGTACTTC
15	TRBV19	TRBJ2-7	NA	TRBD2	CASSASGASAHEQYF	TGTGCCAGTTCCGCTAGCGGGGCGAGCGCCCACGAGCAGTACTTC
12	TRBV6-5	TRBJ2-5	NA	TRBD1	CAATGAGETQYF	TGTGCCGCGACAGGGGCGGGAGAGACCCAGTACTTC
12	TRBV29-1	TRBJ2-1	NA	NA	CSVNGLQPEQFF	TGCAGCGTTAATGGCCTGCAGCCTGAGCAGTTCTTC
15	TRBV19	TRBJ2-2	NA	NA	CASSAGPAYTGELFF	TGTGCCAGTAGTGCGGGCCCCGCGTACACCGGGGAGCTGTTTTTT
14	TRBV9	TRBJ2-1	few	NA	CASSVAVSYNEQFF	TGTGCCAGCAGCGTAGCGGTTTCCTACAATGAGCAGTTCTTC